The clone carrying this TCR beta chain showed up just a few times. The data were obtained in a study of shared clonotypes between healthy human individuals. Assay used: immunoSEQ multiplex PCR; TCRdb lists only in-frame clones, some missing. The sample includes under 850,000 clones, 72% of them seen just once. Looked up from germline, CDR1 is SQVTM and CDR2 is ANQGSEA. This CDR3 comprises 15 residues. Trimming removed 5 bases from V and 2 bases from J, with 19 bases in between. The V gene is TRBV29-1, the J gene TRBJ2-7; possible D gene TRBD1, 6 bases. The clonotype originates from a woman younger than 45 in good health. Input material: memory CD4+ T cells sorted from blood. The subset was: CD45RA-negative fraction. CDR3 in amino acids: CSVRVRGKPPYEQYF. Here the CDR3 DNA reads TGCAGCGTTCGGGTTAGGGGGAAACCACCCTACGAGCAGTACTTC.